The 30 T cell receptor beta chains listed next were all sequenced from one sample in a study of shared clonotypes between healthy human individuals. Naive CD8 isolation took CD45RO-negative cells positively selected for CCR7 and excluded terminally differentiated effector memory CD45RA+ cells. Profiled with immunoSEQ multiplex PCR; TCRdb holds only in-frame clones, not every one. This sample carries millions of clones, about 94% of them seen once, and the ten largest clones take around 1.1%. Sequencing input: naive CD8+ T cells sorted from blood. These receptors were collected from a man aged 18 to 30 in good health.

This sequence joins TRBV6-5 and TRBJ2-3, with 7 nucleotides matching TRBD1. The CDR3 sequence is 16 residues long. CDR1 and CDR2 (germline): MNHEY, SVGAGI. J was trimmed by 4 bases and V by 4 bases; bases with no gene match: 11. CDR3 region: CASSSLQQGSSDTQYF. CDR3 DNA sequence: TGTGCCAGCAGTTCCCTACAACAGGGGAGCTCAGATACGCAGTATTTT.

The genes are TRBV28 and TRBJ2-7, with 7 bases that match TRBD2. The CDR3 has 15 amino acids. Germline trimming cut 5 bases from V and 2 bases from J; bases unmatched to any gene: 9. In germline, CDR1 is MDHEN, CDR2 SYDVKM. CDR3 sequence: CASSASGEGPYEQYF. In nucleotides, the CDR3 is TGTGCCAGCAGTGCCTCCGGGGAGGGCCCCTACGAGCAGTACTTC.

The chain combines TRBV15 with TRBJ2-1; possible D gene TRBD2, 6 bases. Germline V CDR1 and CDR2: LNHNV, YYDKDF (reference sequence). Trimming shortened V by 1 base and J by 0 bases, and 13 bases separated the two germline ends. The length of the CDR3 is 17 residues. CDR3 amino acids: CATSRGGSGYSYNEQFF. DNA for the CDR3: TGTGCCACCAGCAGAGGTGGTAGCGGATACTCCTACAATGAGCAGTTCTTC.

DNA for the CDR3: TGTGCCAGTAGTATTCGGGGACTAGCATCGAGCTCCTACAATGAGCAGTTCTTC. This sequence encodes CASSIRGLASSSYNEQFF. The chain links TRBV19 to TRBJ2-1, with 9 bases fitting TRBD2. CDR3 length equals 18 residues. J was trimmed by 0 bases and V by 3 bases; bases with no gene match: 9. Looked up from germline, CDR1 is LNHDA and CDR2 is SQIVND (reference sequence). The complete variable domain, with remaining parts taken from reference TRBV19 and TRBJ2-1, reads DGGITQSPKYLFRKEGQNVTLSCEQNLNHDAMYWYRQDPGQGLRLIYYSQIVNDFQKGDIAEGYSVSREKKESFPLTVTSAQKNPTAFYLCASSIRGLASSSYNEQFFGPGTRLTVL.

The rearrangement uses TRBV10-2 and TRBJ2-3; 8 bases are shared with TRBD2. Germline V lookup: CDR1 WSHSY, CDR2 SAAADI. The CDR3 extends over 18 amino acids. The V and J ends lost 3 bases and 3 bases, in that order; junction bases with no gene match: 14. CDR3 nucleotide sequence: TGCGCCAGCAGTGACCCCGGCCGGGGGGGCCTCGAGACAGATACGCAGTATTTT. Translated, it gives CASSDPGRGGLETDTQYF.

Details on this clone: Other DNA sequences within the sample encode an identical CDR3. The chain is built from TRBV7-9 and TRBJ2-7; 7 nucleotides line up with TRBD2. There are 14 residues in the CDR3. The V and J ends lost 5 bases and 0 bases, in that order; junction bases with no gene match: 4. Germline V lookup: CDR1 SEHNR, CDR2 FQNEAQ (reference sequence). DNA for the CDR3: TGTGCCAGCAGCCTACCTAGCGGCTCCTACGAGCAGTACTTC. Translating it yields CASSLPSGSYEQYF. The full variable domain, completed using reference TRBV7-9 and TRBJ2-7, is DTGVSQNPRHKITKRGQNVTFRCDPISEHNRLYWYRQTLGQGPEFLTYFQNEAQLEKSRLLSDRFSAERPKGSFSTLEIQRTEQGDSAMYLCASSLPSGSYEQYFGPGTRLTVT.

This chain joins TRBV19 and TRBJ2-3; TRBD1 matches at 9 bases. J gave up 3 bases and V 0 bases, and 7 bases lay outside the gene matches. Germline V CDR1 and CDR2: LNHDA, SQIVND (reference sequence). This CDR3 has 17 residues. The CDR3 region is CASSIDLETGGTDTQYF. CDR3 coding DNA: TGTGCCAGTAGTATAGATCTTGAGACAGGGGGAACAGATACGCAGTATTTT.

Remarks on this clone: Other DNA sequences in this sample translate to the same CDR3. This CDR3 is CASSQEPGNYGYTF. CDR3 coding DNA: TGCGCCAGCAGCCAAGAACCCGGTAACTATGGCTACACCTTC. V is TRBV4-1 and J is TRBJ1-2; D ambiguous. The length of the CDR3 is 14 residues. Trimming removed 0 bases from V and 1 base from J, with 6 bases in between. From germline, CDR1 is MGHRA and CDR2 YSYEKL.

V and J are TRBV2 and TRBJ2-7, with D uncertain. Germline V lookup: CDR1 SNHLY, CDR2 FYNNEI. CDR3 length equals 17 residues. Trimming took off 0 bases at V and 0 bases at J, with 15 bases between the two ends. CDR3 loop: CASSEALEGISSYEQYF. The CDR3 DNA reads as TGTGCCAGCAGTGAAGCGCTCGAAGGTATTAGCTCCTACGAGCAGTACTTC.

V and J are TRBV7-8 and TRBJ2-1; perhaps TRBD2 as D (5 bases). Per germline, CDR1 SGHVS and CDR2 FQNEAQ. The ends were cut back, 3 bases at V and 6 bases at J, with 6 bases in the middle. The CDR3 runs 12 residues. Here the CDR3 reads CASSFGVNEQFF. The CDR3 nucleotides read TGTGCCAGCAGCTTCGGGGTCAATGAGCAGTTCTTC.

The chain joins TRBV7-2 to TRBJ1-5; D is possibly TRBD1 (5 bases). The germline gives CDR1 SGHTA, CDR2 FQGNSA. This CDR3 is 14 amino acids long. V lost 5 bases and J 5 bases, leaving 13 bases between the germline ends. The CDR3 is CASSPGTGDQPQHF. CDR3 nucleotides: TGTGCCAGCAGCCCAGGGACGGGAGATCAGCCCCAGCATTTT.

The gene calls are TRBV6-5 and TRBJ2-7; D perhaps matches TRBD1 (6 bases). Germline values: CDR1 MNHEY, CDR2 SVGAGI. The CDR3 loop spans 14 amino acids. Trimming left V 5 bases short and J 0 bases short, with 11 bases between. The CDR3 loop reads CASSLGTFSYEQYF. The DNA of the CDR3 is TGTGCCAGCAGTCTAGGGACATTCTCCTACGAGCAGTACTTC.

This chain links TRBV10-3 with TRBJ1-2; D uncertain. The CDR3 length is 13 residues. V was trimmed by 7 bases and J by 3 bases, leaving 12 bases between them. Germline loops: CDR1 ENHRY, CDR2 SYGVKD. CDR3 DNA: TGTGCCATCAAAGCTATGGGTGACTATGGCTACACCTTC. Amino acids: CAIKAMGDYGYTF.

This chain joins TRBV27 and TRBJ2-7; D is ambiguous. Looked up from germline, CDR1 is MNHEY and CDR2 is SMNVEV (reference sequence). This CDR3 has 14 residues. V was cut by 2 bases and J by 0 bases, with 8 bases left in between. CDR3 residues: CASSLKRISYEQYF. CDR3 bases: TGTGCCAGCAGTTTAAAACGGATCTCCTACGAGCAGTACTTC.

The gene calls are TRBV5-1 and TRBJ2-3; weak D call: TRBD1 (5 bases). V shed 0 bases and J shed 2 bases, with 10 bases lying between them. Germline V gives CDR1 SGHRS, CDR2 YFSETQ. The CDR3 extends over 15 amino acids. The CDR3 DNA reads TGCGCCAGCAGCTTGGAGGCAGGGTTCACAGATACGCAGTATTTT. This encodes CASSLEAGFTDTQYF.

The chain carries TRBV6-1 and TRBJ2-1; maybe TRBD1 (5 bases). Trimming left V 0 bases short and J 3 bases short, with 9 bases between. Germline lookup yields CDR1 MNHNS and CDR2 SASEGT. The CDR3 covers 15 residues. CDR3 in amino acids: CASSEARGIYNEQFF. DNA of the CDR3: TGTGCCAGCAGTGAAGCAAGGGGAATCTACAATGAGCAGTTCTTC.

The V call is TRBV9, the J call TRBJ2-2; D remains ambiguous. The ends were cut back, 6 bases at V and 7 bases at J, with 13 bases in the middle. CDR3 length equals 13 residues. CDR1 SGDLS and CDR2 YYNGEE come from the germline V gene. The CDR3 DNA sequence: TGTGCCAGCAACCGAGACGGAGACGGGGAGCTGTTTTTT. The encoded protein is CASNRDGDGELFF.

J is TRBJ2-1 and V is TRBV5-4, with 8 bases identical to TRBD2. Germline V gives CDR1 SGHNT, CDR2 YYREEE (reference sequence). V was pared by 4 bases and J by 9 bases, with 9 bases of the junction left unmatched. The CDR3 totals 14 residues. The CDR3, as DNA: TGTGCCAGCAGCCGGGGACTAGTTGGTAGTGAGCAGTTCTTC. Protein product: CASSRGLVGSEQFF.

J is TRBJ2-3 and V is TRBV7-9; D ambiguous. V was pared by 5 bases and J by 7 bases, with 7 bases between. Germline values: CDR1 SEHNR, CDR2 FQNEAQ (reference sequence). The CDR3 consists of 11 residues. The CDR3 DNA sequence: TGTGCCAGCAGCCCGGGCTATACGCAGTATTTT. Translation gives CASSPGYTQYF.

This chain joins TRBV19 and TRBJ1-2; TRBD1 might be the D (6 bases). Deletions cut 6 bases from V and 0 bases from J, with 8 bases between. Germline-derived CDR1 and CDR2 are LNHDA and SQIVND (reference sequence). The CDR3 contains 13 residues. Here the CDR3 reads CASSGGSNYGYTF. The CDR3 DNA follows: TGTGCCAGTAGCGGGGGCTCTAACTATGGCTACACCTTC.

This chain joins TRBV5-1 and TRBJ2-7; 11 positions agree with TRBD1. Looked up from germline, CDR1 is SGHRS and CDR2 is YFSETQ. The V gene end was trimmed by 4 bases and the J gene end by 7 bases; junction bases not matched to a gene: 4. This CDR3 comprises 13 residues. CDR3 loop: CASSPGQGEEQYF. Written as DNA, the CDR3 is TGCGCCAGCAGCCCGGGACAGGGGGAAGAGCAGTACTTC.

The V gene is TRBV6-1, the J gene TRBJ2-7; 9 bases align to TRBD1. Germline V gives CDR1 MNHNS, CDR2 SASEGT. With V trimmed by 6 bases and J by 3 bases, 6 bases remained unmatched. The CDR3 consists of 14 residues. CDR3 in amino acids: CASRSGQGYYEQYF. CDR3 DNA: TGTGCCAGCAGAAGTGGACAGGGGTACTACGAGCAGTACTTC.

The V call is TRBV19, the J call TRBJ2-5; D may be TRBD2 (6 bases). V dropped 5 bases and J dropped 2 bases, with 9 bases sitting between them. The CDR3 totals 13 residues. Germline V CDR1 and CDR2: LNHDA, SQIVND (reference sequence). This chain's CDR3 is CASSSTSQETQYF. CDR3 in DNA: TGTGCCAGTAGTTCGACTAGTCAAGAGACCCAGTACTTC.

This rearrangement joins TRBV30 to TRBJ1-1; D is unresolved. This CDR3 has 13 residues. Trimming removed 4 bases at V and 5 bases at J, with 14 bases between. Germline values: CDR1 GTSNPN, CDR2 SVGIG (reference sequence). The CDR3 region is CAWNRRSGTEAFF. CDR3 bases: TGTGCCTGGAACAGAAGGTCGGGAACTGAAGCTTTCTTT.

The rearrangement links TRBV5-1 to TRBJ1-6; 9 bases match TRBD1. Germline trimming cut 0 bases from V and 8 bases from J; bases unmatched to any gene: 9. The CDR3 has 17 amino acids. Germline V gives CDR1 SGHRS, CDR2 YFSETQ. The chain's CDR3 is CASSLGTGVGEHSPLHF. The CDR3 DNA is TGCGCCAGCAGCTTGGGGACAGGGGTGGGGGAGCATTCACCCCTCCACTTT.

The chain joins TRBV4-1 to TRBJ1-4, with D unclear. V was pared by 0 bases and J by 3 bases, with 11 bases between. CDR1 and CDR2 from the germline V gene are MGHRA and YSYEKL. This CDR3 contains 16 residues. Here the CDR3 reads CASSQDLTLSNEKLFF. CDR3 coding DNA: TGCGCCAGCAGCCAAGATTTGACATTATCTAATGAAAAACTGTTTTTT.

The gene calls are TRBV2 and TRBJ1-4, with D possibly being TRBD1 (6 bases). The CDR3 is made up of 13 amino acids. Trimming shortened V by 11 bases and J by 8 bases, and 18 bases separated the two germline ends. Germline CDR1 is SNHLY and CDR2 is FYNNEI. The CDR3 DNA is TGTGCCGCCAAGGGGGGGTCTGAAGAAAAACTGTTTTTT. Translation gives CAAKGGSEEKLFF.

Note on this clone: Within the sample, other DNA sequences also encode this same CDR3. The chain employs TRBV5-6 and TRBJ2-7; 7 bases map to TRBD1. The CDR3 extends over 14 amino acids. Germline V gene lookup returns CDR1 SGHDT and CDR2 YYEEEE. V was clipped by 0 bases and J by 2 bases; unmatched bases: 2. The CDR3 reads CASSLGDSTYEQYF. In nucleotides, the CDR3 is TGTGCCAGCAGCTTGGGGGACAGTACCTACGAGCAGTACTTC.

The chain employs TRBV4-3 and TRBJ1-5; perhaps TRBD1 as D (5 bases). CDR1 and CDR2 from the germline V gene are LGHNA and YSLEER. Trimming removed 0 bases at V and 0 bases at J, with 12 bases between. This CDR3 comprises 17 residues. The CDR3 DNA is TGCGCCAGCAGCCAAGATCCAGGGCCTAATAGCAATCAGCCCCAGCATTTT. Residues: CASSQDPGPNSNQPQHF.

The rearrangement uses TRBV9 and TRBJ1-1; D is unclear. Germline V gene data show CDR1 as SGDLS and CDR2 as YYNGEE. CDR3 size: 12 residues. V lost 7 bases and J lost 0, with 7 bases in between. CDR3 protein: CASGGVNTEAFF. The DNA of the CDR3 is TGTGCCAGCGGTGGCGTGAACACTGAAGCTTTCTTT.